This entry lists 8 T cell receptor beta chains sequenced from one sample in a study of CD8+ T cells in alopecia areata listed by TCRdb under 2018. Sample time point, as interpreted from the label and publication: baseline before oral tofacitinib. The library relied on the immunoSEQ multiplex PCR assay. For TCR sequencing, RNA was extracted from every sample and reverse transcribed into cDNA to serve as template. Sourced from immuneACCESS, this table was stored by TCRdb with only in-frame sequences that have V and J called. A share of the clones is absent; for the studies checked, an unresolved V gene accounts for under half, and the remainder has no known explanation. This sample has 110,000 to 150,000 clones in its table, and roughly half of those were observed once. The ten top clones hold roughly 0.92% of the sample. The sample consisted of CD4+ T cells sorted from blood, taken at week 0. The receptors derive from a human donor with alopecia areata.

The V and J genes are TRBV29-1 and TRBJ2-7, with 8 bases matching TRBD1. Germline CDR1 reads SQVTM; CDR2 reads ANQGSEA. Germline trimming cut 7 bases from V and 7 bases from J; bases unmatched to any gene: 12. The CDR3 covers 13 residues. The CDR3 DNA is TGCAGCGCACAACAGGGGGTACCGGGGGAGCAGTACTTC. It encodes CSAQQGVPGEQYF.

This chain links TRBV7-9 with TRBJ2-7; no definite D call. CDR3 length: 12 amino acids. With 3 bases removed from V and 3 bases from J, the gap between germline ends came to 6 bases. Germline CDR1 SEHNR, CDR2 FQNEAQ (reference sequence). The CDR3 region is CASSLSNYEQYF. The CDR3 DNA reads as TGTGCCAGCAGCTTGTCCAACTACGAGCAGTACTTC. Filled out from reference TRBV7-9 and TRBJ2-7, the complete variable domain reads DTGVSQNPRHKITKRGQNVTFRCDPISEHNRLYWYRQTLGQGPEFLTYFQNEAQLEKSRLLSDRFSAERPKGSFSTLEIQRTEQGDSAMYLCASSLSNYEQYFGPGTRLTVT.

This clone appeared a single time. The chain has TRBV30 and TRBJ1-2; possibly TRBD1 for D (5 bases). The germline V gene encodes CDR1 GTSNPN and CDR2 SVGIG (reference sequence). Trimming stripped 4 bases from V and 7 bases from J, with 13 bases between. The length of the CDR3 is 12 residues. The DNA for the CDR3 is TGTGCCTGGACTCCGGGGACTAGTGGCTACACCTTC. Protein: CAWTPGTSGYTF.

This chain uses TRBV15 with TRBJ2-5; D possibly matches TRBD1 or TRBD2 (5 bases each). The CDR3 has 15 amino acids. The germline gives CDR1 LNHNV, CDR2 YYDKDF (reference sequence). V was cut by 0 bases and J by 1 base, with 9 bases left in between. For the CDR3, the DNA is TGTGCCACCAGCAGAGACCGGGACGGCCAAGAGACCCAGTACTTC. It encodes CATSRDRDGQETQYF.

This chain uses TRBV11-2 with TRBJ1-5; the D is unclear. The CDR3 is made up of 13 amino acids. V lost 5 bases, J lost 3 bases, and 8 bases lay in between. The germline gives CDR1 SGHAT, CDR2 FQNNGV. The CDR3 DNA reads as TGTGCCAGCAGCCAGGACCTCAATCAGCCCCAGCATTTT. Residues: CASSQDLNQPQHF.

The V and J genes are TRBV5-1 and TRBJ1-1; 7 positions match TRBD1. The V and J ends lost 3 bases and 2 bases, in that order; junction bases with no gene match: 4. The CDR3 extends over 14 amino acids. CDR1 SGHRS and CDR2 YFSETQ come from the germline V gene. CDR3 in amino acids: CASSSTGRNTEAFF. The CDR3 DNA follows: TGCGCCAGCAGCTCGACAGGGAGAAACACTGAAGCTTTCTTT. Using reference TRBV5-1 and TRBJ1-1 for the parts outside the CDR3, the full variable domain is KAGVTQTPRYLIKTRGQQVTLSCSPISGHRSVSWYQQTPGQGLQFLFEYFSETQRNKGNFPGRFSGRQFSNSRSEMNVSTLELGDSALYLCASSSTGRNTEAFFGQGTRLTVV.

The genes are TRBV15 and TRBJ2-5; D gene uncertain. The CDR3 totals 15 residues. Germline V CDR1 and CDR2: LNHNV, YYDKDF (reference sequence). The germline V and J ends were trimmed by 1 base and 1 base, with 10 bases remaining between them. CDR3 bases: TGTGCCACCAGCAGAGCTGGCGGCCTCCAAGAGACCCAGTACTTC. Translated: CATSRAGGLQETQYF.

On this clone itself: Additional DNA sequences in this sample encode the identical CDR3. The chain recombines TRBV7-9 with TRBJ2-1; D not certain. From germline, CDR1 is SEHNR and CDR2 FQNEAQ (reference sequence). V shed 4 bases and J shed 5 bases, with 3 bases lying between them. This CDR3 is built from 11 residues. CDR3 nucleotide sequence: TGTGCCAGCAGCTCTAACAATGAGCAGTTCTTC. Its translation is CASSSNNEQFF.